This section outlines one T cell receptor (beta chain) sequence together with its context. What it binds is unknown. A much larger clone is a single base away; this may be a read error. Study conclusions and caveats: The TCR gene usage of tumor memory CD4+ T cells clustered together with blood and lymph node memory CD4+ cells and with lymph node naive CD4+ cells. Greatest tumor Treg TCR overlap was with tumor naive CD4+ cells.

After constant-region reverse-primer amplification, full-length variable regions underwent semi-nested PCR with Nested Universal Primer A. TCRdb independently ran MiXCR on the 5' RACE reads; one entry per CDR3 protein. The repertoire holds roughly 23,000 distinct CDR3 sequences, less than 40% seen once, with around 2.2% in the top ten. V dropped 5 bases and J dropped 7 bases, with 15 bases sitting between them. Per the germline V gene, CDR1 is LGHDT and CDR2 is YNNKEL (reference sequence). The CDR3 sequence is 15 residues long. Purified naive CD4+ T cells were depleted of CD25+ Tregs. This rearrangement joins TRBV3-1 to TRBJ1-6; weak D call: TRBD1 (5 bases). This receptor was obtained from a female donor with breast cancer. The sequencing sample was made of tumor-infiltrating naive CD4+ T cells sorted from the breast tumor. Subset meaning: naive CD4+ T cells, CD4+CD45RA+CD25-. CDR3 in amino acids: CASSWGDKGNSPLHF. Written as DNA, the CDR3 is TGTGCCAGCAGCTGGGGCGACAAGGGGAATTCACCCCTCCACTTT.